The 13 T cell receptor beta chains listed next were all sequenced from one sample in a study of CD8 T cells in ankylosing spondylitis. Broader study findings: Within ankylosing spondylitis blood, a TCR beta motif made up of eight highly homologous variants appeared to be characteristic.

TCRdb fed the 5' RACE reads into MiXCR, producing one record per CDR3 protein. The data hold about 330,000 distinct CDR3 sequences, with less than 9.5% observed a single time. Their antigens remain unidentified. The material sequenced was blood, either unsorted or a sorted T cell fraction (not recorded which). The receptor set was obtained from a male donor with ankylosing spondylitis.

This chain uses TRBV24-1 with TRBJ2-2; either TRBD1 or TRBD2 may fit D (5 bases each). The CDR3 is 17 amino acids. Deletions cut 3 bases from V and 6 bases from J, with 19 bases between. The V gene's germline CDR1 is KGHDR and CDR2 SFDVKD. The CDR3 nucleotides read TGTGCCACCAGTGATCGCCGCATGGGGGTATCCTCCGGGGAGCTGTTTTTT. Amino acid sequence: CATSDRRMGVSSGELFF.

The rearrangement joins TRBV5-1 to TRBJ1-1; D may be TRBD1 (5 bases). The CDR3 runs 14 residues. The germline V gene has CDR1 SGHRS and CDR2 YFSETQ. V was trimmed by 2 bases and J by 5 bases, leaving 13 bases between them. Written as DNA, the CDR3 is TGCGCCAGCAGCTTTCAGGGTCGAGGGACTGAAGCTTTCTTT. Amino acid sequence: CASSFQGRGTEAFF. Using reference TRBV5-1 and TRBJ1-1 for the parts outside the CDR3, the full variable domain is KAGVTQTPRYLIKTRGQQVTLSCSPISGHRSVSWYQQTPGQGLQFLFEYFSETQRNKGNFPGRFSGRQFSNSRSEMNVSTLELGDSALYLCASSFQGRGTEAFFGQGTRLTVV.

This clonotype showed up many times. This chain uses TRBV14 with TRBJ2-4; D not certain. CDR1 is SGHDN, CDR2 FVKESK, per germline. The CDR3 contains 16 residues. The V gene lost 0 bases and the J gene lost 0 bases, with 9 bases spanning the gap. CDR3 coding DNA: TGTGCCAGCAGCCAAGACGGAAGGCTAGCCAAAAACATTCAGTACTTC. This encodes CASSQDGRLAKNIQYF.

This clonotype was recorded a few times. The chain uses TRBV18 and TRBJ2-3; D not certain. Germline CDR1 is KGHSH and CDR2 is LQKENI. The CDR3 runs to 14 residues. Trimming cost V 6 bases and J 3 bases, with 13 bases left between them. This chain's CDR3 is CASSQYSETDTQYF. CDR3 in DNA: TGTGCCAGCTCTCAATACTCTGAAACAGATACGCAGTATTTT.

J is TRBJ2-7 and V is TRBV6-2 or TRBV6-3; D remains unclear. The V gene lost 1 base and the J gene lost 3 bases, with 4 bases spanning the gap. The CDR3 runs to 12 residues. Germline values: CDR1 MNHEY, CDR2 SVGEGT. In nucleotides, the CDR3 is TGTGCCAGCAGTTACTTCAGCTACGAGCAGTACTTC. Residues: CASSYFSYEQYF.

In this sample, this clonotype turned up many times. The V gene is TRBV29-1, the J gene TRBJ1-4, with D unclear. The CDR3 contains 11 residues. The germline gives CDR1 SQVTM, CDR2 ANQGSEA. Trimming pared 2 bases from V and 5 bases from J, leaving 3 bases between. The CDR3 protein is CSVERNEKLFF. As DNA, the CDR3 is TGCAGCGTTGAACGGAATGAAAAACTGTTTTTT.

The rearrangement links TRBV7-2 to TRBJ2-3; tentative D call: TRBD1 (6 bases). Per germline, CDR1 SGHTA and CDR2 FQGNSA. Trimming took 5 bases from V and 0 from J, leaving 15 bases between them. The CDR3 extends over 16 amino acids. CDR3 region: CASSVPGQESTDTQYF. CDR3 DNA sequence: TGTGCCAGCAGCGTCCCGGGACAAGAGAGCACAGATACGCAGTATTTT.

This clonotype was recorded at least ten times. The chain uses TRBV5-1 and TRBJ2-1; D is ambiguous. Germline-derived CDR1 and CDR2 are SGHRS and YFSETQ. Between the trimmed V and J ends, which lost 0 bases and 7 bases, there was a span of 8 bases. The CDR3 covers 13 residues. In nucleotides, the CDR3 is TGCGCCAGCAGCTTGGCCCCGGAGAATGAGCAGTTCTTC. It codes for CASSLAPENEQFF.

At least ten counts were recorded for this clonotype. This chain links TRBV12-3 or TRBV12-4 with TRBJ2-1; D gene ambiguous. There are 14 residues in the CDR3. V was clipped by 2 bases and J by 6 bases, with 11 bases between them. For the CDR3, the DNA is TGTGCCAGCAGTTTATCACGGTTTGGCAATGAGCAGTTCTTC. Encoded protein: CASSLSRFGNEQFF.

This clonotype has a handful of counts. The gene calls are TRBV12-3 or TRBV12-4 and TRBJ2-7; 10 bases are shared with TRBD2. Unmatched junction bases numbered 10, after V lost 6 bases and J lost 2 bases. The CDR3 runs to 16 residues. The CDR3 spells CASRLNLAGVAYEQYF. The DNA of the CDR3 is TGTGCCAGCAGACTAAACCTAGCGGGAGTCGCCTACGAGCAGTACTTC.

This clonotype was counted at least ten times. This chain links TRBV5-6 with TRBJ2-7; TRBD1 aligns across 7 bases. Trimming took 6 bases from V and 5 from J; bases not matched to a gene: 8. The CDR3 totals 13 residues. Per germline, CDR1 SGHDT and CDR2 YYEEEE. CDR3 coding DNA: TGTGCCAGCACATGGACAGGCTACAACGAGCAGTACTTC. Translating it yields CASTWTGYNEQYF. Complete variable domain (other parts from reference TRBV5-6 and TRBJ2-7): DAGVTQSPTHLIKTRGQQVTLRCSPKSGHDTVSWYQQALGQGPQFIFQYYEEEERQRGNFPDRFSGHQFPNYSSELNVNALLLGDSALYLCASTWTGYNEQYFGPGTRLTVT.

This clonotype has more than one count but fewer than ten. The chain's CDR3 is CASSVDAGGNEQFF. The CDR3 region has the DNA TGTGCCAGCAGCGTAGATGCGGGGGGGAACGAGCAGTTCTTC. V gene TRBV9 combines with J gene TRBJ2-1, with TRBD2 matching 9 bases. With 0 bases clipped from V and 10 bases from J, the junction kept 5 bases outside the gene matches. The germline V gene encodes CDR1 SGDLS and CDR2 YYNGEE. The CDR3 is 14 residues long.

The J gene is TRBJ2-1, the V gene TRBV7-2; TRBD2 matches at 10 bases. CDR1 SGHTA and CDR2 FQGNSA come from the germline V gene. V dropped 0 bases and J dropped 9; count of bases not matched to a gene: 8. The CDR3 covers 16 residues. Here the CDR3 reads CASSLAVAGGLSEQFF. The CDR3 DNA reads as TGTGCCAGCAGCTTAGCGGTAGCGGGAGGCTTAAGTGAGCAGTTCTTC.